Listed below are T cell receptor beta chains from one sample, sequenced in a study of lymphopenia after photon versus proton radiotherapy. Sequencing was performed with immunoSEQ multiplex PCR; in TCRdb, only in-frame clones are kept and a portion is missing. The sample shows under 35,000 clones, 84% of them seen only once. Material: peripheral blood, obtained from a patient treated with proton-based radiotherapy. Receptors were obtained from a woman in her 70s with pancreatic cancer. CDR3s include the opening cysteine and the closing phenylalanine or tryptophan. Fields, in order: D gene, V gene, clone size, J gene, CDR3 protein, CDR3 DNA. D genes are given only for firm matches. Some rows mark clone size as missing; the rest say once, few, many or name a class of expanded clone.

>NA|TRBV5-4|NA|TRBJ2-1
CASGYNEQFF
TGTGCCAGCGGGTACAATGAGCAGTTCTTC
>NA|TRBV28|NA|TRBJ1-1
CASEVNQREAFF
TGTGCCAGCGAAGTTAACCAGCGTGAAGCTTTCTTT
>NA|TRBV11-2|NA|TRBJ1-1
CASKLGGNTEAFF
TGTGCCAGCAAACTGGGGGGGAACACTGAAGCTTTCTTT
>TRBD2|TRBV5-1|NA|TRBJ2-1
CASRTDSSGGYNEQFF
TGCGCCAGCAGAACAGACTCTAGCGGCGGGTACAATGAGCAGTTCTTC
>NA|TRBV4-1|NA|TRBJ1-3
CASSQLQVARSGNTIYF
TGCGCCAGCAGCCAGCTCCAGGTCGCTCGCTCTGGAAACACCATATATTTT
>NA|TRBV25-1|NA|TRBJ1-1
CASSESKISNTEAFF
TGTGCCAGCAGTGAATCTAAGATCAGCAACACTGAAGCTTTCTTT
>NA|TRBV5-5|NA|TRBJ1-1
CASSLVQWNTEAFF
TGTGCCAGCAGCCTGGTTCAGTGGAACACTGAAGCTTTCTTT
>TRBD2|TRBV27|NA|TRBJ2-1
CAPHGGTSGKYNEQFF
TGTGCCCCTCACGGTGGGACTAGCGGGAAGTACAATGAGCAGTTCTTC
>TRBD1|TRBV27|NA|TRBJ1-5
CASSLTGGGNQPQHF
TGTGCCAGCAGTCTAACAGGGGGCGGCAATCAGCCCCAGCATTTT
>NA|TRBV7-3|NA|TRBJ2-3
CASSLRSSPDTQYF
TGTGCCAGCAGCTTAAGAAGCTCCCCAGATACGCAGTATTTT
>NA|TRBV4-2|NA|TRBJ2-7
CASSQFGGVGLEQYF
TGTGCCAGCAGCCAGTTTGGGGGAGTAGGCCTCGAGCAGTACTTC
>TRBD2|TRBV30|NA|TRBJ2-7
CAWATLSGSVNEQYF
TGTGCCTGGGCTACCCTCAGCGGGAGCGTCAACGAGCAGTACTTC
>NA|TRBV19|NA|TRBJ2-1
CASRVGGSYNEQFF
TGTGCCAGTCGCGTCGGGGGCTCCTACAATGAGCAGTTCTTC
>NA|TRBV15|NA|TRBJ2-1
CATSRVPGGQSRNEQFF
TGTGCCACCAGCAGGGTACCGGGGGGACAATCTAGGAATGAGCAGTTCTTC
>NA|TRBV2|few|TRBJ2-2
CASSGVRSNTGELFF
TGTGCCAGCAGTGGGGTCAGATCGAACACCGGGGAGCTGTTTTTT
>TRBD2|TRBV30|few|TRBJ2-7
CAWRVSGSHSYEQYF
TGTGCCTGGAGAGTTAGCGGGTCTCACTCCTACGAGCAGTACTTC
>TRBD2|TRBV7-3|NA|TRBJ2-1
CASSLVVAGGSNEQFF
TGTGCCAGCAGCTTAGTGGTAGCGGGGGGCAGCAATGAGCAGTTCTTC
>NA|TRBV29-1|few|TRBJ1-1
CSVVRETVNTEAFF
TGCAGCGTTGTCAGGGAGACCGTGAACACTGAAGCTTTCTTT
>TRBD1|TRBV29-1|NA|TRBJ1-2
CSVEGYRGAYGYTF
TGCAGCGTTGAAGGCTACAGGGGGGCCTATGGCTACACCTTC
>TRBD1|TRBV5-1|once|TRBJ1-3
CASSLRTGSGNTIYF
TGCGCCAGCAGCTTGAGGACAGGGTCCGGAAACACCATATATTTT
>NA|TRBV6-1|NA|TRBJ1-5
CASSELGTNSNQPQHF
TGTGCCAGCAGTGAACTCGGGACAAATAGCAATCAGCCCCAGCATTTT
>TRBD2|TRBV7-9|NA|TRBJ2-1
CASSPRRTSGSNEQFF
TGTGCCAGCAGCCCCCGTAGGACTAGCGGGAGTAATGAGCAGTTCTTC
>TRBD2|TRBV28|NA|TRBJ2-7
CASRDRGRGFSYEQYF
TGTGCCAGCAGGGACCGGGGGAGGGGCTTTTCCTACGAGCAGTACTTC
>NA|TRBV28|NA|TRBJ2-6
CASSPQRGGSGANVLTF
TGTGCCAGCAGTCCTCAACGAGGGGGGTCCGGGGCCAACGTCCTGACTTTC
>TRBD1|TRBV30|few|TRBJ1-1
CAWSPGGPEAFF
TGTGCCTGGAGTCCAGGGGGTCCTGAAGCTTTCTTT
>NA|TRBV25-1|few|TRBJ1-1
CASSHLLGPGSGTEAFF
TGTGCCAGCAGCCACCTCCTGGGGCCAGGGTCGGGCACTGAAGCTTTCTTT
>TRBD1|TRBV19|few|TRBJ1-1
CASSIGTGQKEAFF
TGTGCCAGTAGTATAGGGACAGGGCAAAAGGAAGCTTTCTTT
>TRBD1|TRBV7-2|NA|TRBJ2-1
CASSLGQGRTYNEQFF
TGTGCCAGCAGCTTAGGACAGGGGCGCACCTACAATGAGCAGTTCTTC
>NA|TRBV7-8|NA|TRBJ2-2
CASSLVPAGELFF
TGTGCCAGCAGCTTAGTTCCGGCCGGGGAGCTGTTTTTT
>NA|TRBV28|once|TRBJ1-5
CASSSSSSNQPQHF
TGTGCCAGCAGTTCCTCGTCTAGCAATCAGCCCCAGCATTTT
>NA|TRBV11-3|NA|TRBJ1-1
CASSLEGLEAFF
TGTGCCAGCAGCTTAGAGGGGCTTGAAGCTTTCTTT
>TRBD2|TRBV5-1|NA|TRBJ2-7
CASSVSGRAIIYEQYF
TGCGCCAGCAGCGTTAGCGGGAGGGCCATCATCTACGAGCAGTACTTC
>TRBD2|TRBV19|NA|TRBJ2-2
CASSRPVAGETGELFF
TGTGCCAGTAGCCGACCTGTAGCGGGAGAAACCGGGGAGCTGTTTTTT
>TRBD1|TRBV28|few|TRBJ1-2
CASSLMTGQGYTF
TGTGCCAGCAGTTTAATGACAGGGCAGGGCTACACCTTC
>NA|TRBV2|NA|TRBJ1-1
CATIHKARTEAFF
TGTGCCACCATCCATAAGGCGCGGACTGAAGCTTTCTTT
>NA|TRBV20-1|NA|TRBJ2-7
CSARWGDEQYF
TGCAGTGCTAGATGGGGGGACGAGCAGTACTTC
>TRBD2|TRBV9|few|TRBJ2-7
CASSVTSGSYEQYF
TGTGCCAGCAGCGTAACTAGCGGGAGCTACGAGCAGTACTTC
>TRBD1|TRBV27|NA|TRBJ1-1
CASSSSRPTPGQGMNTEAFF
TGTGCCAGCAGTTCGAGCCGACCGACACCGGGACAGGGAATGAACACTGAAGCTTTCTTT
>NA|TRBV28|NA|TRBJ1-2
CASSVIGRATNYGYTF
TGTGCCAGCAGTGTTATTGGCAGGGCGACTAACTATGGCTACACCTTC
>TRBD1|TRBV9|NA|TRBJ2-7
CASSDRDRTYEQYF
TGTGCCAGCAGCGACCGGGACAGGACCTACGAGCAGTACTTC
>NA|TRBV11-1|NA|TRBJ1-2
CASSLAQDSYGYTF
TGTGCCAGCAGCTTAGCCCAAGACAGCTATGGCTACACCTTC
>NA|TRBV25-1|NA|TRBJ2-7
CASSELGTSESYEQYF
TGTGCCAGCAGTGAATTGGGGACCTCGGAATCCTACGAGCAGTACTTC
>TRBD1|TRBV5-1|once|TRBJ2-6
CASSPGQGWANVLTF
TGCGCCAGCAGCCCGGGACAGGGTTGGGCCAACGTCCTGACTTTC
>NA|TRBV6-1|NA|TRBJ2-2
CASSEGLGQAGELFF
TGTGCCAGCAGTGAAGGACTAGGACAGGCCGGGGAGCTGTTTTTT
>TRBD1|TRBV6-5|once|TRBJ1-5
CASSQDRGRQPQHF
TGTGCCAGCAGCCAGGACAGGGGTAGGCAGCCCCAGCATTTT
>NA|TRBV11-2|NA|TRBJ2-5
CASRATVEETQYF
TGTGCCAGCAGGGCGACAGTTGAAGAGACCCAGTACTTC
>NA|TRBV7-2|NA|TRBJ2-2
CASSYAGQTGELFF
TGTGCCAGCAGCTACGCCGGACAGACCGGGGAGCTGTTTTTT
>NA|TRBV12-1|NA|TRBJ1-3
CASSSARRPYSGNTIYF
TGTGCCAGCAGCTCCGCACGCAGGCCCTATTCTGGAAACACCATATATTTT
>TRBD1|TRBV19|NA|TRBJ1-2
CASSVVTGAGEGYTF
TGTGCCAGTAGTGTCGTAACAGGGGCTGGCGAAGGCTACACCTTC
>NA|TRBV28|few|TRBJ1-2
CASSLGGRGSVYTF
TGTGCCAGCAGTTTGGGCGGCCGAGGATCTGTGTACACCTTC
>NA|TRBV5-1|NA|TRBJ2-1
CASSGIRENNEQFF
TGCGCCAGCAGCGGTATCCGGGAGAACAATGAGCAGTTCTTC
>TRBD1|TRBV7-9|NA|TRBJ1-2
CASSLGGTGGYTF
TGTGCCAGCAGCTTAGGTGGGACAGGTGGCTACACCTTC